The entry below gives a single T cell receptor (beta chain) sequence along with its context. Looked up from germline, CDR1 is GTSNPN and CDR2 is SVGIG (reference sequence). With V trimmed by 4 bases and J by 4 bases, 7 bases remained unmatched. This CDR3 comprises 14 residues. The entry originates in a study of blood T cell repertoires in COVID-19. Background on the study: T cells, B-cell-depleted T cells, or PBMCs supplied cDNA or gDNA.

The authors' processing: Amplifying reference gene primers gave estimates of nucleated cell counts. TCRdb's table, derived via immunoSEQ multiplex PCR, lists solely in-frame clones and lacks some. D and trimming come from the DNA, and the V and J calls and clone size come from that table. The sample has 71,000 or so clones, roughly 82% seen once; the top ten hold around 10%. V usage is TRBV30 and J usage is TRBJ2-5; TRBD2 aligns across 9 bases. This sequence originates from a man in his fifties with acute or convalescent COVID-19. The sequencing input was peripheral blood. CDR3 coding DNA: TGTGCCTGGAACTGGGCGGGGGGGGCAGAGACCCAGTACTTC. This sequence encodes CAWNWAGGAETQYF.